The 4 T cell receptor beta chains reported below all come from one sample, sequenced in a study of cytomegalovirus exposure and HLA in healthy donors. The study ran its PCR with 60 Vbeta and 13 Jbeta primers. Repertoires were generated with immunoSEQ multiplex PCR, while TCRdb's copy carries only in-frame clones and drops some. The repertoire includes about 200,000 clones, around three quarters of them detected once, and about 14% sits in the top ten. Sequences were obtained from PBMCs. The origin of the receptors is a man aged 35-49 years in good health and CMV-seronegative.

This clone was seen a handful of times. The chain employs TRBV7-2 and TRBJ1-1; D is unclear. Trimming took 10 bases from V and 0 from J, leaving 12 bases between them. Germline-derived CDR1 and CDR2 are SGHTA and FQGNSA. The length of the CDR3 is 13 residues. CDR3: CATREDMNTEAFF. CDR3 DNA: TGTGCCACCCGTGAAGACATGAACACTGAAGCTTTCTTT.

This chain connects TRBV9 to TRBJ2-3; possibly TRBD2 for D (6 bases). Germline V gene data show CDR1 as SGDLS and CDR2 as YYNGEE. There are 16 residues in the CDR3. Between the trimmed V and J ends, which lost 0 bases and 2 bases, there was a span of 13 bases. This chain's CDR3 is CASSVGTTPYTDTQYF. CDR3 DNA: TGTGCCAGCAGCGTAGGGACTACTCCTTACACAGATACGCAGTATTTT.

Points on this clone: This same CDR3 is encoded by further DNA sequences in the sample. The CDR3, as DNA: TGTGCCAGCAGCTTGAGACTAGCGACTAGCACAGATACGCAGTATTTT. Translation gives CASSLRLATSTDTQYF. The chain is built from TRBV5-4 and TRBJ2-3, with TRBD2 matching 8 bases. Germline loops: CDR1 SGHNT, CDR2 YYREEE (reference sequence). CDR3 length equals 16 residues. V trimming: 1 base; J trimming: 0 bases; junction bases outside the gene matches: 4.

This clone was detected a few times. The V call is TRBV7-8, the J call TRBJ1-2, with a possible D match to TRBD1 (6 bases). Germline CDR1 SGHVS, CDR2 FQNEAQ. V shed 2 bases and J shed 3 bases, with 13 bases lying between them. The CDR3 runs 15 residues. In DNA, the CDR3 is TGTGCCAGCAGCTTACTTGGTGACAGGCACTATGGCTACACCTTC. This sequence encodes CASSLLGDRHYGYTF.